A single sample is the source of the 11 T cell receptor beta chains below, sequenced in a study of CD8+CD57+ T cells in acquired aplastic anemia. Patients picked for sequencing had shown CD8+CD57+ cell expansion detected by flow cytometry. Genomic DNA, serving as template, underwent TCR beta VDJ and CDR3 profiling. MiXCR was run by TCRdb on the reads, yielding one entry per CDR3 protein. The sample lists around 200,000 distinct CDR3 sequences; nearly 50% were seen once. Sequenced: sorted CD4+, CD8+, or CD8+CD57+ T cells (not recorded which) from PBMCs. The receptors here all came from a human donor with aplastic anemia.

V is TRBV7-9 and J is TRBJ1-6; 9 bases align to TRBD1. With V trimmed by 6 bases and J by 10 bases, 7 bases remained unmatched. Germline CDR1 is SEHNR and CDR2 is FQNEAQ (reference sequence). The CDR3 loop spans 14 amino acids. The chain's CDR3 is CASSLTGGLSPLHF. As DNA, the CDR3 is TGTGCCAGCAGTCTAACAGGGGGCTTGTCACCCCTCCACTTT.

This rearrangement joins TRBV11-1 to TRBJ2-7; TRBD1 aligns across 7 bases. V lost 5 bases to trimming and J lost 4 bases; unmatched junction nucleotides: 17. This CDR3 spans 17 amino acids. Per germline, CDR1 SGHAT and CDR2 FQDESV (reference sequence). The CDR3 is CASSPQRSGTESYEQYF. The CDR3 nucleotides are TGTGCCAGCAGCCCTCAGAGATCCGGGACAGAGTCATACGAGCAGTACTTC.

The chain is built from TRBV29-1 and TRBJ1-3; 7 nucleotides line up with TRBD1. The germline V gene encodes CDR1 SQVTM and CDR2 ANQGSEA. This CDR3 has 14 residues. The V segment lost 4 bases and the J segment 2 bases; nucleotides outside the gene matches: 5. The CDR3 protein is CSVVVQGAGNTIYF. CDR3 DNA: TGCAGCGTTGTAGTGCAGGGGGCTGGAAACACCATATATTTT.

This chain links TRBV2 with TRBJ2-7, with TRBD1 matching 7 bases. Germline CDR1 and CDR2: SNHLY and FYNNEI. The CDR3 is 14 residues long. V shed 4 bases, J shed 2 bases, and the junction held 5 bases outside the gene matches. The CDR3 loop reads CASSVSGGPYEQYF. The CDR3 nucleotides read TGTGCCAGCAGTGTTTCAGGGGGTCCCTACGAGCAGTACTTC.

This clonotype has a count of ten or more. The V gene is TRBV6-2 or TRBV6-3, the J gene TRBJ1-1; D not resolved. V shed 2 bases and J shed 4 bases, with 8 bases lying between them. Germline V gene sequence: CDR1 MNHEY, CDR2 SVGEGT. The CDR3 contains 13 residues. CDR3 protein: CASSYRVATEAFF. For the CDR3, the DNA is TGTGCCAGCAGTTACAGGGTCGCCACTGAAGCTTTCTTT.

The V gene is TRBV6-4, the J gene TRBJ2-2; 8 positions match TRBD1. There are 15 residues in the CDR3. V lost 5 bases, J lost 3 bases, and 5 bases stayed unmatched. Germline loops: CDR1 MRHNA, CDR2 SNTAGT. In DNA form, the CDR3 reads TGTGCCAGCAGTATAGGACAGGGCGACACCGGGGAGCTGTTTTTT. This sequence encodes CASSIGQGDTGELFF.

This clonotype has a count of ten or more. The chain uses TRBV5-1 and TRBJ2-5; tentatively, D is TRBD1 (5 bases). Per the germline V gene, CDR1 is SGHRS and CDR2 is YFSETQ. Trimming took off 4 bases at V and 4 bases at J, with 20 bases between the two ends. The length of the CDR3 is 16 residues. The chain's CDR3 is CASSSRGRGFTETQYF. CDR3 DNA: TGCGCCAGCAGCAGTAGGGGTAGGGGTTTCACAGAGACCCAGTACTTC.

V usage is TRBV10-3 and J usage is TRBJ1-6, with D perhaps TRBD1 (6 bases). The length of the CDR3 is 15 residues. In germline, CDR1 is ENHRY, CDR2 SYGVKD. Trimming pared 10 bases from V and 5 bases from J, leaving 18 bases between. Here the CDR3 reads CATAPRDKNNSPLHF. CDR3 DNA: TGTGCCACCGCGCCCCGGGACAAAAATAATTCACCCCTCCACTTT.

This clonotype was seen at least ten times. The CDR3 DNA is TGTGCCAGCAGCGCGGACATGAACACTGAAGCTTTCTTT. The encoded protein is CASSADMNTEAFF. The rearrangement joins TRBV9 to TRBJ1-1; tentative D call: TRBD1 (5 bases). Germline CDR1 and CDR2: SGDLS and YYNGEE. The CDR3 totals 13 residues. V was pared by 3 bases and J by 0 bases, with 6 bases between.

This chain uses TRBV19 with TRBJ1-1; possibly TRBD1 for D (5 bases). The germline CDR1 and CDR2 sequences are LNHDA and SQIVND (reference sequence). Trimming stripped 6 bases from V and 5 bases from J, with 16 bases between. The CDR3 is made up of 14 amino acids. The CDR3 DNA reads TGTGCCAGTAGCGTCGGCAGGGTGGGGACTGAAGCTTTCTTT. It specifies CASSVGRVGTEAFF. The whole variable domain, remainder taken from reference TRBV19 and TRBJ1-1, is DGGITQSPKYLFRKEGQNVTLSCEQNLNHDAMYWYRQDPGQGLRLIYYSQIVNDFQKGDIAEGYSVSREKKESFPLTVTSAQKNPTAFYLCASSVGRVGTEAFFGQGTRLTVV.

This clonotype was counted at least ten times. V is TRBV24-1 and J is TRBJ1-3, with D uncertain. This CDR3 has 12 amino acids. Trimming stripped 2 bases from V and 2 bases from J, with 0 bases between. Germline CDR1 and CDR2: KGHDR and SFDVKD. CDR3 DNA sequence: TGTGCCACCAGTGATTCTGGAAACACCATATATTTT. Translating gives CATSDSGNTIYF.